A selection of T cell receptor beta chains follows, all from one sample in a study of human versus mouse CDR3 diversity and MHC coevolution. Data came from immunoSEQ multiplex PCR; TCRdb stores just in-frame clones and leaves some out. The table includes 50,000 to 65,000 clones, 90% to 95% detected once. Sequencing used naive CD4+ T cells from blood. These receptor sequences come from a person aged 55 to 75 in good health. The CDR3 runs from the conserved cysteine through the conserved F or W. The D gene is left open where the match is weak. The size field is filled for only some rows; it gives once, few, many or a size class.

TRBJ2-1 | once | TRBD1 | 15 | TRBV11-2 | TGTGCCAGCAGCTTAGCAGGGGGCGCTTCCAATGAGCAGTTCTTC | CASSLAGGASNEQFF
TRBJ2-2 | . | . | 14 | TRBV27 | TGTGCCAGCACAGTACAGTGGAACACCGGGGAGCTGTTTTTT | CASTVQWNTGELFF
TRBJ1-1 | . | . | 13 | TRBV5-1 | TGCGCCAGCAGCTCCCAGGGAAAAACTGAAGCTTTCTTT | CASSSQGKTEAFF
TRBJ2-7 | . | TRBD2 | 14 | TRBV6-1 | TGTGCCAGCACCATGGGACTAGTTGAGTACGAGCAGTACTTC | CASTMGLVEYEQYF
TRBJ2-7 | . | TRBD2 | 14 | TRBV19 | TGTGCCAGTAGTGAAACTAGCGGGAACTACGAGCAGTACTTC | CASSETSGNYEQYF
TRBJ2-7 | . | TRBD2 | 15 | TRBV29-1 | TGCAGCGTTGAAGGGGGGACTAGCGGGCAAAACGAGCAGTACTTC | CSVEGGTSGQNEQYF
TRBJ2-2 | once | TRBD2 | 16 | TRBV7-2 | TGTGCCAGCAGCCCCCAGGGGAAGCGGGAGGCCGGGGAGCTGTTTTTT | CASSPQGKREAGELFF
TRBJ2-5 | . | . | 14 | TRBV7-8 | TGTGCCAGCAGCGCAGCCGGAGGTCAAGAGACCCAGTACTTC | CASSAAGGQETQYF
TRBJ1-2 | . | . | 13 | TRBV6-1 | TGTGCCAGCAGGCCTCGGGTAGACTATGGCTACACCTTC | CASRPRVDYGYTF
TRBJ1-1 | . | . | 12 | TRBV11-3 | TGTGCCAGCGGGCTTACTAGTTCCGAAGCTTTCTTT | CASGLTSSEAFF
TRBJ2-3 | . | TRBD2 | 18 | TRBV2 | TGTGCCAGCAGTGTTGGGCTAGCGGGAGGGGCGAGCACAGATACGCAGTATTTT | CASSVGLAGGASTDTQYF
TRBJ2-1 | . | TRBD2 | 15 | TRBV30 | TGTGCCTGGAGGGCCGGGACTAGCTCCTACAATGAGCAGTTCTTC | CAWRAGTSSYNEQFF
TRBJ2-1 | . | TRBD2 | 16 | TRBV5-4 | TGTGCCAGCAGCCCCCAAGGACTAGCGGGAGTACGGGAGCAGTTCTTC | CASSPQGLAGVREQFF
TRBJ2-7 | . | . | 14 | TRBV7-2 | TGTGCCAGCAGCATTGGACAGACTGGCTACGAGCAGTACTTC | CASSIGQTGYEQYF
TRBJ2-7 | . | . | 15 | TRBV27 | TGTGCCAGCAGTTTATCGATTTGTCTATCCTACGAGCAGTACTTC | CASSLSICLSYEQYF
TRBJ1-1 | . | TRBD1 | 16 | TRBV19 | TGTGCCAGTAGTATTAGAAGGACAGGAATGAACACTGAAGCTTTCTTT | CASSIRRTGMNTEAFF
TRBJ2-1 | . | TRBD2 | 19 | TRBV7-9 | TGTGCCAGCAGCTTATGGGGACTAGCGGGAGAGGGGGTATACAATGAGCAGTTCTTC | CASSLWGLAGEGVYNEQFF
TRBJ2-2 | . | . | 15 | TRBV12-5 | TGTGCTAGTGGGTGGTACACCTCCAACACCGGGGAGCTGTTTTTT | CASGWYTSNTGELFF
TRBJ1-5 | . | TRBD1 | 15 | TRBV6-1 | TGTGCCAGCAGCTCGGGACAGGGATCGAATCAGCCCCAGCATTTT | CASSSGQGSNQPQHF
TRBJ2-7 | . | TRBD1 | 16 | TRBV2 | TGTGCCAGCAGCCCCTGGGACAGCCAGAGAGGTTACGAGCAGTACTTC | CASSPWDSQRGYEQYF
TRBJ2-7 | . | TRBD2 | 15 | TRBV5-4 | TGTGCCAGCAGCAGAACTAGCGGGAGTTCAAGCGAGCAGTACTTC | CASSRTSGSSSEQYF
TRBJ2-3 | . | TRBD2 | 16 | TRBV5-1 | TGCGCCAGCAGCTTGGGGACTAGCGGGCCCCTGGATACGCAGTATTTT | CASSLGTSGPLDTQYF
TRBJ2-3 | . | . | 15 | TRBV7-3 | TGTGCCAGCAGCTTGGAGGGAGGCCCCCCAGATACGCAGTATTTT | CASSLEGGPPDTQYF
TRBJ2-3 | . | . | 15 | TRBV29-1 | TGCAGCGTCGCCTCTAGTTATGCGTTGGCAGATACGCAGTATTTT | CSVASSYALADTQYF
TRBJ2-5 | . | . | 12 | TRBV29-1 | TGCAGCGTTGGACAGGTTGAGGAGACCCAGTACTTC | CSVGQVEETQYF
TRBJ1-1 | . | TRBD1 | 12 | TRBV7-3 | TGTGCCAGCAGCTCCGGACAGGGCAAAGCTTTCTTT | CASSSGQGKAFF
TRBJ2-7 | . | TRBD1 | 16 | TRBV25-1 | TGTGCCAGCAGCCACCACACAGGGGGCCTAATGGGCGAGCAGTACTTC | CASSHHTGGLMGEQYF
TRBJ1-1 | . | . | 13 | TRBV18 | TGTGCCAGCTCCCAGGGGCGGAACACTGAAGCTTTCTTT | CASSQGRNTEAFF
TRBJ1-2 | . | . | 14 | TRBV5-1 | TGCGCCAGCAGCCGGAGTGGAGGGAACTATGGCTACACCTTC | CASSRSGGNYGYTF
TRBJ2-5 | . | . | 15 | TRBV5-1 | TGCGCCAGCAGCTTCCTCACAGGACGCAAGCAGACCCAGTACTTC | CASSFLTGRKQTQYF
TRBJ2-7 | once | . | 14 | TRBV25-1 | TGTGCCAGCAGTGAGGACAGTTATCCGTACGAGCAGTACTTC | CASSEDSYPYEQYF
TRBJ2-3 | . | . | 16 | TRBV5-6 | TGTGCCAGCAGCTTGGTCTTTACCGCTAACACAGATACGCAGTATTTT | CASSLVFTANTDTQYF
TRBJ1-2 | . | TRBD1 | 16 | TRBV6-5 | TGTGCCAGCAGTTACTCTACAGGGGGCGCGGGCTATGGCTACACCTTC | CASSYSTGGAGYGYTF
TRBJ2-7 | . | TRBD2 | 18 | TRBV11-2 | TGTGCCAGCAGCCGGACAGGGGAAACTAGCGGGAGGGCCGACGAGCAGTACTTC | CASSRTGETSGRADEQYF
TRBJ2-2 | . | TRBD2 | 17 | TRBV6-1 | TGTGCCAGCAGTGCACTATTCGAGCGGGGGAACACCGGGGAGCTGTTTTTT | CASSALFERGNTGELFF
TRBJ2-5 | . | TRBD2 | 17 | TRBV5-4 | TGTGCCAGCAGCCCGGGAGGACTAGCGGGAGGGCAAGAGACCCAGTACTTC | CASSPGGLAGGQETQYF
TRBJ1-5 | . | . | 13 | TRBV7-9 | TGTGCCAGCAGCTCGACAAGAGACCAGCCCCAGCATTTT | CASSSTRDQPQHF
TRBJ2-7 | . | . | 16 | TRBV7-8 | TGTGCCAGCAGCTCCTCACCCAGGACAGCTACCTACGAGCAGTACTTC | CASSSSPRTATYEQYF
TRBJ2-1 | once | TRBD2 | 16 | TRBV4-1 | TGCGCCAGCAGCCAAGATGAACTAGCGGGAGTCTATGAGCAGTTCTTC | CASSQDELAGVYEQFF
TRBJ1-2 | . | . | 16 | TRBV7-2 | TGTGCCAGCAGCCTTGGACAGTCAAGCATTGGCTATGGCTACACCTTC | CASSLGQSSIGYGYTF
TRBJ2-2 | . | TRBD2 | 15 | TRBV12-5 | TGTGCTAGTGCCCGGGGAGGGGCGCACCGCGGGGAGCTGTTTTTT | CASARGGAHRGELFF
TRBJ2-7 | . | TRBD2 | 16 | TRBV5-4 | TGTGCCAGCAGCCCGGATGGTAGCGGGAGGGTATACGAGCAGTACTTC | CASSPDGSGRVYEQYF
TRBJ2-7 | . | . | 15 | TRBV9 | TGTGCCAGCAGCGTAGTTGGAGACGGCTCCTACGAGCAGTACTTC | CASSVVGDGSYEQYF
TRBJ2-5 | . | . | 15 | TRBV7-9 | TGTGCCAGCAGCTTAGAACCCGCGGGTTGGGAGACCCAGTACTTC | CASSLEPAGWETQYF
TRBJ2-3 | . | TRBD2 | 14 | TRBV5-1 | TGCGCCAGCAGCCCTAGCGGGAGTCGCGATACGCAGTATTTT | CASSPSGSRDTQYF
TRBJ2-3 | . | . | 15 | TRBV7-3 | TGTGCCAGCAGCCAACATCGGACTAGCACAGATACGCAGTATTTT | CASSQHRTSTDTQYF
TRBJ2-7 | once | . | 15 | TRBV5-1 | TGCGCCAGCAGCACCGGACTCCCCGTCGGGGGCGAGCAGTACTTC | CASSTGLPVGGEQYF
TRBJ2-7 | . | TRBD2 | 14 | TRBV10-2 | TGCGCCAGCAGTTCAGCGGGAGAAACCCACGAGCAGTACTTC | CASSSAGETHEQYF
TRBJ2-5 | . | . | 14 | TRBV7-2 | TGTGCCAGCAGCTTATTCTTGGGGGGAGAGACCCAGTACTTC | CASSLFLGGETQYF
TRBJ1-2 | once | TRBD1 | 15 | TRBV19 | TGTGCCAGTAGTATATCGGGACAGGGGGTCTCTGGCTACACCTTC | CASSISGQGVSGYTF
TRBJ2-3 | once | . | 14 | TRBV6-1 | TGTGCCGCCCTGGTGGTCTCGGGCACAGATACGCAGTATTTT | CAALVVSGTDTQYF
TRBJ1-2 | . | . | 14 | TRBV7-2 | TGTGCCAGCAGCCGAGAATCCCAGGGAAGGGGCTACACCTTC | CASSRESQGRGYTF
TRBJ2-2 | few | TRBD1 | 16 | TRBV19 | TGTGCCACTATCAACTTGGGACAGGGGGTTTCCGGGGAGCTGTTTTTT | CATINLGQGVSGELFF
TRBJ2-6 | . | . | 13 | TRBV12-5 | TGTGCTAGTGGCATCTCTGGGGCCAACGTCCTGACTTTC | CASGISGANVLTF
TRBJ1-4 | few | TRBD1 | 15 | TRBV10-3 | TGTGCCATCAGCCAGGGGGCCCCAACTAATGAAAAACTGTTTTTT | CAISQGAPTNEKLFF